Listed below are T cell receptor beta chains from one sample, sequenced in a study of T cells in Graves' hyperthyroidism and ophthalmopathy. TCRdb used MiXCR to reprocess the multiplex PCR reads, holding one entry per CDR3 protein. This sample has around 430,000 distinct CDR3 sequences, with 15% found just once. Sequencing input: blood. The receptor set was obtained from a young woman with Graves' hyperthyroidism. Both conserved end residues are part of each CDR3. The order of the fields is V gene, D gene, clone size, J gene, CDR3 DNA, CDR3 protein. D genes are given only for firm matches. Size tells how often a clone was seen (once, few, many) or the class of an expanded clone, and some rows leave it out.

V: TRBV6-1; D: TRBD2; size: many; J: TRBJ2-1; DNA: TGTGCCAGCAGTAGGGCGGGGCTAGCGGGAGAAGATGAGCAGTTCTTC; CDR3: CASSRAGLAGEDEQFF
V: TRBV6-1; D: TRBD2; size: many; J: TRBJ2-1; DNA: TGTGCCAGCAGTGTTAAGGCTAGCGGGAAGGTTGAGCAGTTCTTC; CDR3: CASSVKASGKVEQFF
V: TRBV28; D: NA; size: many; J: TRBJ2-3; DNA: TGTGCCAGCAGTTTGAGCAGGGGGCAAAGCGGGAGGAACGCAGATACGCAGTATTTT; CDR3: CASSLSRGQSGRNADTQYF
V: TRBV24-1; D: TRBD1; size: NA; J: TRBJ1-5; DNA: TGTGCCACGGCAAGGACAGGGGGTAATCAGCCCCAGCATTTT; CDR3: CATARTGGNQPQHF
V: TRBV7-2; D: NA; size: many; J: TRBJ2-5; DNA: TGTGCCAGCAGCTTTGGGCTACGGGAGACCCAGTACTTC; CDR3: CASSFGLRETQYF
V: TRBV24-1; D: TRBD1; size: NA; J: TRBJ2-5; DNA: TGTGCCACCAGTGATTTTTCCCCCGGGACAGGAGTCCAAGAGACCCAGTACTTC; CDR3: CATSDFSPGTGVQETQYF
V: TRBV20-1; D: NA; size: few; J: TRBJ2-5; DNA: TGCAGTGCTAGAGATGGTACTAAAGAGACCCAGTACTTC; CDR3: CSARDGTKETQYF
V: TRBV9; D: NA; size: few; J: TRBJ1-1; DNA: TGTGCCAGCAGCGTAGATGGCAGAATGAACACTGAAGCTTTCTTT; CDR3: CASSVDGRMNTEAFF
V: TRBV12-3/TRBV12-4; D: NA; size: many; J: TRBJ2-1; DNA: TGTGCCAGCAGTAGTACAGGGTCGGCGCAGTTCTTC; CDR3: CASSSTGSAQFF
V: TRBV20-1; D: TRBD1; size: many; J: TRBJ2-2; DNA: TGCAGTGCTAATCGGTGGGGGACAGGGAACACCGGGGAGCTGTTTTTT; CDR3: CSANRWGTGNTGELFF
V: TRBV12-3/TRBV12-4; D: NA; size: many; J: TRBJ1-2; DNA: TGTGCCAGCAGTTTTGGGGAGAACTATGGCTACACCTTC; CDR3: CASSFGENYGYTF
V: TRBV20-1; D: NA; size: NA; J: TRBJ2-7; DNA: TGCAGTGCTAGCGGACAGTTCTCAAACGCATACGAGCAGTACTTC; CDR3: CSASGQFSNAYEQYF
V: TRBV28; D: NA; size: few; J: TRBJ2-3; DNA: TGTGCCAGCAGCCGGGCCGGGGGAGGCACAGATACGCAGTATTTT; CDR3: CASSRAGGGTDTQYF
V: TRBV20-1; D: NA; size: many; J: TRBJ2-3; DNA: TGCAGTGCTAGCTGGGACCCGCGCACAGATACGCAGTATTTT; CDR3: CSASWDPRTDTQYF
V: TRBV3-1; D: NA; size: many; J: TRBJ2-1; DNA: TGTGCCAGCAGCCAAGATCGTGTGGCCTCAAGGTCCTACAATGAGCAGTTCTTC; CDR3: CASSQDRVASRSYNEQFF
V: TRBV11-3; D: NA; size: NA; J: TRBJ2-7; DNA: TGTGCCAGCAGCTCCACGACCCTAGGCGAGCAGTACTTC; CDR3: CASSSTTLGEQYF
V: TRBV20-1; D: NA; size: NA; J: TRBJ2-1; DNA: TGCAGTGCTAGAAGCCTTAACGGGGGCGGCTCCTACAATGAGCAGTTCTTC; CDR3: CSARSLNGGGSYNEQFF
V: TRBV20-1; D: NA; size: NA; J: TRBJ2-2; DNA: TGCAGTGCTAGCCGGCCCGGAGCCCGTCCTCGGAACGGGGAGCTGTTTTTT; CDR3: CSASRPGARPRNGELFF
V: TRBV29-1; D: TRBD2; size: few; J: TRBJ2-1; DNA: TGCAGCTCGAGGGCTAGCGGGAGGGTTTCCTACAATGAGCAGTTCTTC; CDR3: CSSRASGRVSYNEQFF
V: TRBV20-1; D: NA; size: NA; J: TRBJ2-1; DNA: TGCAGTGCCAAGGGATTAGCGGCTTCCAACCGGAAGTTATACAATGAGCAGTTCTTC; CDR3: CSAKGLAASNRKLYNEQFF
V: TRBV3-1; D: NA; size: many; J: TRBJ2-3; DNA: TGTGCCAGCAGTTTATTAGAAGGCACAGATACGCAGTATTTT; CDR3: CASSLLEGTDTQYF
V: TRBV19; D: TRBD2; size: few; J: TRBJ2-1; DNA: TGTGCCAGTAGTCCCCCAAAGACTAGCGGGAGAGGCAATGAGCAGTTCTTC; CDR3: CASSPPKTSGRGNEQFF
V: TRBV4-1; D: NA; size: NA; J: TRBJ2-7; DNA: TGCGCCAGCAGCCATGCACAGAACTACGAGCAGTACTTC; CDR3: CASSHAQNYEQYF
V: TRBV30; D: NA; size: many; J: TRBJ2-5; DNA: TGTGCCTGGACCAGACAAGAGACCCAGTACTTC; CDR3: CAWTRQETQYF
V: TRBV30; D: NA; size: NA; J: TRBJ1-6; DNA: TGTGCCTGGAAGTGGGGGAATTCACCCCTCCACTTT; CDR3: CAWKWGNSPLHF
V: TRBV20-1; D: NA; size: few; J: TRBJ1-1; DNA: TGCAGTGCTAGAGATGCAGGGGAGGAGGAAGCTTTCTTT; CDR3: CSARDAGEEEAFF